The entry below describes one TCR beta chain. This clonotype was recorded at least ten times. Its antigen remains unidentified. No base-level quality is on record; no much larger clone is a single base apart. The method was 5' RACE. Sequenced using an Illumina HiSeq 2000. Template switching added a universal primer binding site, and the final cDNA carried a unique molecular identifier that allowed TCR cDNA molecules to be counted accurately. First-strand cDNA for TCR alpha and beta chains was synthesized from specific primers in the conserved constant-segment region. To control for contamination, each cDNA library was double barcoded with a SMART-Mk sample barcode plus Illumina barcodes. TruSeq adapter sequences along with Illumina sample barcodes were introduced in two successive PCR steps. The Illumina HiSeq platform was used with custom primers to sequence TCR alpha and beta cDNA libraries. In the source study's methods: MiGEC was used to process raw reads and extract unique molecular identifiers, and MiXCR was used to find CDR3 positions. For each individual, recombination models were inferred using an EM algorithm with the repgenHMM and IGoR tools. The analysis of shared clonotypes was done with the tcR package in R, with sharing normalized by the product of cloneset sizes. Out-of-frame nonproductive sequences were analyzed to study raw recombination free of thymic and clonal selection effects. The public sequencing data were trimmed at Q25 with fastp and processed into clonotypes with MiXCR by TCRdb, which kept only in-frame beta chains. Under each unique CDR3 protein, matching rows form one entry showing the most common genes and DNA. TCRdb assigned the V and J calls; the authors' analysis was not used. Present in this sample are around 570,000 distinct CDR3 sequences, over 8.5% of which were seen just once. Roughly 3.2% of the sample rests with the top ten.

The CDR3 starts with the cysteine, ends with the phenylalanine, and has 16 residues. Just the 48-base CDR3 DNA is kept, in frame starting at base 1. The germline V gene yields LGHNA for CDR1 and YSLEER for CDR2. The germline V end is reduced by 1 base and the J end by 4 bases; junction bases left unmatched: 2. This sample is part of a study of identical twins (dated by TCRdb to 2016 to 2017). At the level of the whole study: To test whether fetal clonotypes persist, the study used deep sequencing on TCR alpha and beta repertoires from monozygotic twins, unrelated adults of various ages, and cord blood. Replicate twin experiments were performed at different times using different library preparation protocols to rule out contamination. Overall results and qualifications from the work: In monozygotic twins, recombination models systematically underestimated out-of-frame TCR alpha sharing, but the models matched the sharing seen between unrelated individuals. Because the same donors could not be followed over many years, conclusions were based on cross-sectional statistical analysis. In beta out-of-frame sequences, excess twin sharing was weaker, because having fewer shared sequences lowered the signal-to-noise ratio. Zero-insertion analyses could be partly confounded by invariant T cells such as MAIT and iNKT, although diverse VJ usage argued against such confounding for most clonotypes. Fewer insertions were carried by abundant cord blood beta clonotypes, a similar but weaker trend appeared in young adult naive repertoires, and no such trend appeared in memory repertoires. Compared with coincidental sharing between unrelated individuals, out-of-frame TCR alpha sequences shared between twins had an excess of sequences with low generation probability.

All donors were healthy Caucasians. The twin cohort consisted of three pairs of female monozygotic twins, all aged about 18 to 29 years. RNA for TCR libraries was isolated from peripheral blood mononuclear cells. The sample was also reused in another study, on yellow fever vaccine responses in identical twins. The other study reports the following: According to the authors, the vaccine-induced T cell response in identical twins seemed to be partly convergent and partly specific to each individual. Focusing on identical twins, the study followed the T cell clones that responded to the vaccine, and did so with precision.

The clonotype comes from a woman in her late teens or twenties in good health. What was sequenced was PBMCs. The rearranged segments are TRBV4-3 and TRBJ2-1; TRBD2 aligns with 12 central bases. The CDR3: CASSQGTSGDYNEQFF. The bases are TGCGCCAGCAGCCAAGGGACTAGCGGGGATTACAATGAGCAGTTCTTC.